One sample yielded the 2 T cell receptor beta chains listed below, sequenced in a study of human T cells and chemical hapten exposure. Time point reported: pre-sensitization, week 0. As to treatment: therapeutic diphenylcyclopropenone sensitization with weekly scalp DPC. It was unfractionated whole blood from which total RNA was extracted. MiXCR, applied by TCRdb to the RACE reads, yields one record per CDR3 protein. The sample has 34,000 or so distinct CDR3 sequences, about a tenth seen once; the top ten hold 25% to 35%. The input for sequencing was whole blood, taken in connection with sensitization to the hapten diphenylcyclopropenone (DPC). The receptors derive from a man aged 45-60 years with alopecia areata. Some clones in this sample may be carry-over from other donors' samples.

There are many counts of this clonotype. The genes are TRBV5-1 and TRBJ1-1; D uncertain. Germline values: CDR1 SGHRS, CDR2 YFSETQ. This CDR3 contains 12 residues. V gave up 0 bases and J gave up 5 bases, with 5 bases separating them. The CDR3 is CASSLGWTEAFF. DNA for the CDR3: TGCGCCAGCAGCTTGGGCTGGACTGAAGCTTTCTTT.

V gene TRBV27 combines with J gene TRBJ2-7, with TRBD1 as a possible D gene (5 bases). CDR3 size: 13 residues. Germline V gene sequence: CDR1 MNHEY, CDR2 SMNVEV (reference sequence). With 5 bases removed from V and 12 bases from J, the gap between germline ends came to 20 bases. In DNA, the CDR3 is TGTGCCAGCAGTCTTCAAAGACAGTCTACCCCGTACTTC. Protein product: CASSLQRQSTPYF.